These T cell receptor beta chains were read from a single sample in a study of CXCR3-negative and CXCR3-positive naive CD8 T cells. One entry per CDR3 protein, without DNA, is what TCRdb gives after re-calling the 5' RACE reads. The sample totals around 7,400 distinct CDR3 sequences. What was sequenced was naive CXCR3- CD8+ T cells from blood. Receptors originate from a human donor in good health. Some clones in this sample may be carry-over from other donors' samples. Both conserved end residues are part of each CDR3. The size entry is marked missing in some rows and otherwise reads once, few, many or a size class.

abundance	v_gene	j_gene	CDR3aa
-	TRBV7-9	TRBJ2-7	CASSDTGLAGAEDPYEQYF
-	TRBV7-8	TRBJ2-1	CASSPWTSGDNEQFF
medium-sized	TRBV21-1	TRBJ1-4	CASSKRQGLHEKLFF
medium-sized	TRBV19	TRBJ2-5	CASSIGVRLAGVSETQYF
medium-sized	TRBV2	TRBJ2-7	CASSDHEREKVYEQYF
-	TRBV11-1	TRBJ1-1	CASSLFRGEAQAFF
-	TRBV5-1	TRBJ2-1	CASSLGQGEDEQFF
-	TRBV7-2	TRBJ1-2	CASSLVPFPDRGYTF
-	TRBV10-3	TRBJ2-1	CAISESGQPHEQFF
-	TRBV5-1	TRBJ2-5	CASSIRTNQETQYF
medium-sized	TRBV29-1	TRBJ1-1	CSVGAGTEAFF
-	TRBV15	TRBJ2-1	CATSRGASGSRWEQFF
-	TRBV5-4	TRBJ2-1	CASSFGYEQFF
medium-sized	TRBV7-9	TRBJ2-2	CASSLAPGPGELFF
-	TRBV13	TRBJ2-3	CASSLRDYAADTQYF
-	TRBV3-1	TRBJ1-1	CASSLREVEDTEAFF
-	TRBV29-1	TRBJ2-6	CSVAGAGANVLTF
-	TRBV6-5	TRBJ1-2	CASSYSADDYGYTF
-	TRBV2	TRBJ2-1	CASSTQESGSYNEQFF
-	TRBV7-7	TRBJ2-5	CASSEYRGSLETQYF
medium-sized	TRBV5-1	TRBJ1-1	CASTPGGITEAFF
medium-sized	TRBV7-2	TRBJ1-2	CASSLGPGIGYGYTF
-	TRBV2	TRBJ2-1	CASSKKGDRYNEQFF
-	TRBV25-1	TRBJ2-1	CASRNGDFPEQFF
-	TRBV12-3/TRBV12-4	TRBJ1-5	CASSLDRGGISGRDQPQHF
-	TRBV29-1	TRBJ2-7	CSVALLKLGQGQYEQYF
medium-sized	TRBV11-2	TRBJ2-3	CASSLDGASGGLTDTQYF
-	TRBV20-1	TRBJ1-2	CSARDGQGPNYGYTF
-	TRBV30	TRBJ1-1	CAWSVPNTEAFF
medium-sized	TRBV20-1	TRBJ1-1	CSARDREGAGPEAFF
medium-sized	TRBV29-1	TRBJ2-7	CSATRDGYEQYF
-	TRBV20-1	TRBJ2-7	CSARKREDYEQYF
medium-sized	TRBV7-9	TRBJ1-3	CASSSFLGSGNTIYF
-	TRBV7-2	TRBJ2-5	CASSLAPVSETQYF
-	TRBV6-6	TRBJ2-7	CAVGGQGRLSYEQYF
medium-sized	TRBV28	TRBJ2-3	CASMSRGALTDTQYF
-	TRBV19	TRBJ2-2	CASLFFDGGELFF
-	TRBV9	TRBJ2-7	CASSVGGSREQYF
-	TRBV28	TRBJ1-1	CASSLLGSWSTEAFF
-	TRBV15	TRBJ2-1	CATSRDDLGSGQYNEQFF
-	TRBV4-1	TRBJ2-7	CASSQESQGYEQYF
-	TRBV29-1	TRBJ2-7	CSVSRDSYEQYF
-	TRBV14	TRBJ2-7	CASSQARPGQGAREQYF
-	TRBV20-1	TRBJ2-1	CSARDEGAYNEQFF
medium-sized	TRBV29-1	TRBJ2-5	CSVGGGTYQETQYF
-	TRBV29-1	TRBJ2-7	CSVGTGYEQYF
-	TRBV20-1	TRBJ2-1	CSARPRRVYNEQFF
-	TRBV29-1	TRBJ2-7	CSVELEDGGSSYEQYF